The clone carrying this TCR beta chain was counted a single time. Per the original methods: The authors estimated nucleated cell counts from reference gene primer amplification. Method: immunoSEQ multiplex PCR; TCRdb's copy keeps in-frame clones and lacks some. V and J calls and clone size are those listed in that table; D and trimming were worked out from the DNA. The sample records under 100,000 clones, over 80% being singletons. The data are from a study of blood T cell repertoires in COVID-19. Background on the study: Samples came from the United States, Italy and Spain, spanning acute and convalescent COVID-19. In each case, the material was cDNA or gDNA derived from T cells, B-cell-depleted T cells, or PBMCs.

The source is a woman in her fifties or sixties with active COVID-19. Sequencing was done on a sample of peripheral blood.

The CDR3 DNA reads TGCAGCGTAGAGGAGGCTGAAGCTTTCTTT. Its translation is CSVEEAEAFF. The rearrangement links TRBV29-1 to TRBJ1-1; no firm D call. The germline V gene has CDR1 SQVTM and CDR2 ANQGSEA. V lost 6 bases and J lost 6, with 8 bases in between. The CDR3 covers 10 residues.